The clone carrying this TCR beta chain was seen only a few times. Its cognate antigen is unknown. CDR3 length: 15 residues. V was clipped by 6 bases and J by 3 bases, with 18 bases between them. Germline CDR1 is MNHEY and CDR2 is SVGAGI. This sample was included in a study of beta chain features in type 1 diabetes. The study, taken as a whole, reports: Diminished insertions and augmented deletions at VDJ junctions characterized type 1 diabetes patients.

The authors reverse transcribed all of the isolated RNA, so sequencing captured expressed TCRB transcripts. TCRdb's copy holds only in-frame clones and misses some; the assay was immunoSEQ multiplex PCR. The data hold 300,000 to 450,000 clones, with around an eighth observed a single time. The sample taken for sequencing was naive CD4+ T cells from blood. The genes are TRBV6-5 and TRBJ2-7; TRBD2 might be the D (6 bases). The TCR sequence derives from a man younger than 35 in good health. The CDR3 here is CASSPQGGGSYEQYF. The CDR3 nucleotides are TGTGCCAGCAGCCCTCAGGGCGGAGGGAGCTACGAGCAGTACTTC.